What follows are 9 T cell receptor beta chains derived from one specimen sequenced in a study of blood T cell repertoires in COVID-19. The method was immunoSEQ multiplex PCR; TCRdb's version includes in-frame clones alone and lacks a portion of them. Among some 320,000 clones, 70% to 90% were seen once, and the ten largest hold 7.2%. Material for sequencing was peripheral blood. The receptors were gathered from a human donor in a cohort sampled during active COVID-19.

The chain carries TRBV5-1 and TRBJ2-3; 10 bases line up with TRBD2. This CDR3 is 16 amino acids long. After removal of 4 bases from V and 0 bases from J, the junction contained 5 bases not matched to a gene. CDR1 is SGHRS and CDR2 is YFSETQ in the germline V gene. The CDR3 region has the DNA TGCGCCAGCAGCCCCCTAGCGGGGGCTAGCACAGATACGCAGTATTTT. Its translation is CASSPLAGASTDTQYF.

This clone was observed a handful of times. This chain connects TRBV4-1 to TRBJ1-1; D is unresolved. V shed 0 bases and J shed 1 base, with 9 bases lying between them. The CDR3 runs 15 residues. Germline V gene data show CDR1 as MGHRA and CDR2 as YSYEKL. DNA of the CDR3: TGCGCCAGCAGCCAAGATAAGACGGGGAACACTGAAGCTTTCTTT. As protein: CASSQDKTGNTEAFF.

This chain links TRBV5-1 with TRBJ1-1; D is unresolved. In germline, CDR1 is SGHRS, CDR2 YFSETQ. The CDR3 spans 12 residues. Trimming removed 4 bases from V and 5 bases from J, with 9 bases in between. The CDR3, as DNA: TGCGCCAGCAGCCCGTCGGGGACTGAAGCTTTCTTT. It yields the protein CASSPSGTEAFF.

In this sample, this clone turned up once. The chain combines TRBV30 with TRBJ2-1; 7 bases line up with TRBD2. V was clipped by 4 bases and J by 10 bases; unmatched bases: 13. The CDR3 runs 14 residues. Germline assignment: CDR1 GTSNPN and CDR2 SVGIG (reference sequence). The CDR3 loop is CAWIGGDYYVEQFF. CDR3 nucleotides: TGTGCCTGGATCGGCGGGGACTATTATGTAGAGCAGTTCTTC.

This chain links TRBV14 with TRBJ1-3; no firm D call. V was trimmed by 1 base and J by 4 bases, leaving 5 bases between them. The CDR3 length is 13 residues. Germline CDR1 reads SGHDN; CDR2 reads FVKESK. This CDR3 reads CASSQGRGNTIYF. CDR3 DNA sequence: TGTGCCAGCAGCCAAGGGAGGGGAAACACCATATATTTT.

This clone was counted between two and nine times. The V call is TRBV5-1, the J call TRBJ2-2; 13 positions match TRBD2. Germline V gene data show CDR1 as SGHRS and CDR2 as YFSETQ. The CDR3 totals 18 residues. V trimming: 7 bases; J trimming: 1 base; junction bases outside the gene matches: 10. The CDR3 region is CASGPGTSGAQNTGELFF. CDR3 bases: TGCGCCAGCGGCCCCGGGACTAGCGGGGCCCAGAACACCGGGGAGCTGTTTTTT.

The chain has TRBV30 and TRBJ1-5, with D tentatively TRBD1 (5 bases). Germline V gives CDR1 GTSNPN, CDR2 SVGIG (reference sequence). CDR3 length equals 14 residues. V lost 0 bases to trimming and J lost 6 bases, with 12 bases between them. CDR3 coding DNA: TGTGCCTGGAGTGTACAAGGAAGGGGTCAGCCCCAGCATTTT. The encoded protein is CAWSVQGRGQPQHF.

In its sample, this clone was seen once. This chain connects TRBV12-3 or TRBV12-4 to TRBJ2-1; no definite D call. The CDR3 length is 12 residues. Trimming took off 2 bases at V and 7 bases at J, with 6 bases between the two ends. DNA for the CDR3: TGTGCCAGCAGTTTATTCGGGAATGAGCAGTTCTTC. This encodes CASSLFGNEQFF.

J is TRBJ1-2 and V is TRBV30; unclear D gene. The ends were cut back, 3 bases at V and 4 bases at J, with 27 bases in the middle. The germline gives CDR1 GTSNPN, CDR2 SVGIG (reference sequence). The CDR3 is 18 residues long. CDR3 sequence: CAWSKNFPLDSRRYGYTF. CDR3 bases: TGTGCCTGGAGCAAAAACTTCCCCCTAGACTCCCGCCGCTATGGCTACACCTTC.